A selection of T cell receptor beta chains follows, all from one sample in a study of blood T cell repertoires in COVID-19. Libraries were prepared by immunoSEQ multiplex PCR; TCRdb keeps only in-frame clonotypes and omits some of them. This table has some 350,000 clones, about 89% appearing once. Material for sequencing was peripheral blood. Every receptor here comes from a woman aged 30 to 39 with COVID-19, enrolled during active disease. Both conserved end residues are part of each CDR3. D genes are given only for firm matches. Clone size, where shown, is once, few, many, or a class for clones that have expanded.

v_gene	d_gene	abundance	j_gene	CDR3aa	CDR3nt
TRBV5-1	NA	few	TRBJ2-6	CASRDDKVLSGANVLTF	TGCGCCAGCCGAGATGACAAGGTCCTCTCTGGGGCCAACGTCCTGACTTTC
TRBV6-5	NA	NA	TRBJ2-1	CASSYTTPGREQFF	TGTGCCAGCAGTTACACGACCCCAGGGAGGGAGCAGTTCTTC
TRBV7-9	TRBD2	NA	TRBJ2-1	CASSSTTGTSGGHEQFF	TGTGCCAGCAGCTCTACTACCGGGACTAGCGGGGGCCATGAGCAGTTCTTC
TRBV19	TRBD1	NA	TRBJ2-1	CASRRDRWDNEQFF	TGTGCCAGTAGGAGGGACAGGTGGGACAATGAGCAGTTCTTC
TRBV6-6	TRBD1	NA	TRBJ1-2	CASSLKDGTVPYGYTF	TGTGCCAGCAGTTTAAAAGACGGGACAGTCCCCTATGGCTACACCTTC
TRBV4-3	TRBD2	NA	TRBJ2-1	CASSQEGRGGYNEQFF	TGCGCCAGCAGCCAAGAGGGGCGGGGGGGCTACAATGAGCAGTTCTTC
TRBV7-9	NA	NA	TRBJ1-1	CASSFRAGGAIMNTEAFF	TGTGCCAGCAGCTTTCGCGCCGGTGGGGCCATTATGAACACTGAAGCTTTCTTT
TRBV5-8	NA	NA	TRBJ1-1	CASSPAGSEAFF	TGTGCCAGCAGCCCCGCCGGGTCTGAAGCTTTCTTT
TRBV18	TRBD1	NA	TRBJ1-2	CASSPLKGQGPHGYTF	TGTGCCAGCTCACCACTTAAGGGACAGGGGCCTCATGGCTACACCTTC
TRBV6-5	TRBD1	NA	TRBJ2-7	CASSYSTGLGYEQYF	TGTGCCAGCAGTTACTCGACAGGGTTGGGGTACGAGCAGTACTTC
TRBV4-3	TRBD1	NA	TRBJ1-1	CASRQGVTGGEAFF	TGCGCCAGCAGACAAGGGGTTACAGGGGGCGAAGCTTTCTTT
TRBV7-8	NA	NA	TRBJ1-6	CASSLETGLNSPLHF	TGTGCCAGCAGCTTAGAAACAGGGCTCAATTCACCCCTCCACTTT
TRBV7-9	TRBD1	NA	TRBJ2-7	CASSDRTGSYEQYF	TGTGCCAGCAGCGACCGGACAGGTTCCTACGAGCAGTACTTC
TRBV4-3	TRBD2	NA	TRBJ2-2	CASSQDQGVLAEGTGELFF	TGCGCCAGCAGCCAAGATCAAGGGGTACTAGCGGAGGGCACCGGGGAGCTGTTTTTT
TRBV5-1	NA	NA	TRBJ2-3	CASSTHPLHSREVADTQYF	TGCGCCAGCAGCACACACCCTCTCCATTCTAGGGAGGTGGCAGATACGCAGTATTTT
TRBV5-5	TRBD1	NA	TRBJ2-1	CASSFQGDSYNEQFF	TGTGCCAGCAGTTTTCAGGGGGATTCCTACAATGAGCAGTTCTTC
TRBV2	NA	NA	TRBJ1-3	CASRSPEGSGNTIYF	TGTGCCAGCAGGTCCCCGGAGGGGTCTGGAAACACCATATATTTT
TRBV5-8	NA	NA	TRBJ2-1	CASSLAHRDYNEQFF	TGTGCCAGCAGCTTGGCACACCGGGATTACAATGAGCAGTTCTTC
TRBV27	TRBD1	once	TRBJ1-1	CASSLWGTGGSEAFF	TGTGCCAGCAGTTTATGGGGGACAGGGGGATCTGAAGCTTTCTTT
TRBV7-2	NA	NA	TRBJ2-3	CASSPRVPSTDTQYF	TGTGCCAGCAGCCCCCGGGTCCCTAGCACAGATACGCAGTATTTT
TRBV7-9	NA	many	TRBJ2-7	CASEQDGQRGQYF	TGTGCCAGCGAACAAGACGGCCAACGGGGGCAGTACTTC
TRBV3-1/TRBV3-2	TRBD2	NA	TRBJ2-1	CASSQEASGRTPTSSYNEQFF	TGTGCCAGCAGCCAAGAAGCTAGCGGGAGAACCCCTACAAGCTCCTACAATGAGCAGTTCTTC
TRBV19	TRBD1	NA	TRBJ1-5	CASSRLGTVSQHF	TGTGCCAGTAGTAGATTGGGGACAGTCTCGCAGCATTTT
TRBV5-1	NA	few	TRBJ2-1	CASSAGSGFNEQFF	TGCGCCAGCAGCGCCGGGTCTGGCTTCAATGAGCAGTTCTTC
TRBV7-7	NA	NA	TRBJ1-1	CASSFCLVPGTNTEAFF	TGTGCTAGCAGCTTTTGTTTGGTCCCTGGGACAAACACTGAAGCTTTCTTT
TRBV5-5	NA	NA	TRBJ1-2	CASSLEVQGPRHGYTF	TGTGCCAGCAGCTTGGAGGTACAGGGCCCTCGGCATGGCTACACCTTC
TRBV28	NA	NA	TRBJ1-6	CASTPTGGANSPLHF	TGTGCCAGCACCCCCACCGGAGGGGCTAATTCACCCCTCCACTTT
TRBV9	NA	many	TRBJ2-3	CASSVLISFTDTQYF	TGTGCCAGCAGCGTTTTAATCTCCTTCACAGATACGCAGTATTTT
TRBV4-1	NA	NA	TRBJ1-6	CASSQSIIRQIYNSPLHF	TGCGCCAGCAGCCAATCGATAATTAGACAGATTTATAATTCACCCCTCCACTTT
TRBV3-1/TRBV3-2	TRBD1	few	TRBJ2-6	CASSQGTGASGANVLTF	TGTGCCAGCAGCCAAGGGACAGGGGCCTCTGGGGCCAACGTCCTGACTTTC
TRBV11-2	NA	NA	TRBJ1-5	CASSPGNSGPQHF	TGTGCCAGCAGTCCGGGGAACTCGGGGCCCCAGCATTTT
TRBV5-1	NA	NA	TRBJ2-3	CASSLARETDTQYF	TGCGCCAGCAGCTTGGCCAGGGAAACAGATACGCAGTATTTT
TRBV4-3	NA	NA	TRBJ2-2	CASSRAFPNTGELFF	TGCGCCAGCAGCCGGGCTTTTCCGAACACCGGGGAGCTGTTTTTT
TRBV10-2	TRBD2	NA	TRBJ2-2	CASSGITSGSRHTGELFF	TGCGCCAGCAGTGGGATTACTAGCGGGAGTCGGCACACCGGGGAGCTGTTTTTT
TRBV29-1	NA	NA	TRBJ2-3	CSVFGPLATDTQYF	TGCAGCGTTTTCGGCCCCTTAGCCACAGATACGCAGTATTTT
TRBV6-2/TRBV6-3	TRBD2	NA	TRBJ2-3	CASSYSAGEGTDTQYF	TGTGCCAGCAGTTACTCAGCGGGAGAAGGAACAGATACGCAGTATTTT
TRBV19	NA	NA	TRBJ2-5	CASSIASVQETQYF	TGTGCCAGTAGTATAGCCAGTGTTCAAGAGACCCAGTACTTC
TRBV28	NA	NA	TRBJ2-7	CASSFSYEQYF	TGTGCCAGCAGTTTTTCTTACGAGCAGTACTTC
TRBV5-5	NA	once	TRBJ1-2	CASSLESLGDLYGYTF	TGTGCCAGCAGCTTGGAGAGCCTTGGAGATCTCTATGGCTACACCTTC
TRBV29-1	TRBD1	once	TRBJ1-1	CSVEVDLTGGQGSNEAFF	TGCAGCGTTGAAGTAGACCTGACAGGGGGCCAGGGATCGAATGAAGCTTTCTTT
TRBV13	TRBD1	NA	TRBJ2-7	CASSLGRFGTGASYEQYF	TGTGCCAGCAGCTTAGGCAGGTTCGGGACAGGGGCGTCCTACGAGCAGTACTTC
TRBV11-3	TRBD2	NA	TRBJ2-3	CASSLNSGRAADTQYF	TGTGCCAGCAGCTTAAATAGCGGGAGGGCCGCAGATACGCAGTATTTT
TRBV12-3/TRBV12-4	NA	NA	TRBJ1-1	CASSFPENTEAFF	TGTGCCAGCAGTTTCCCAGAGAACACTGAAGCTTTCTTT
TRBV24-1	TRBD2	few	TRBJ2-2	CATSDPSGGDTGELFF	TGTGCCACCAGTGATCCTAGCGGGGGGGACACCGGGGAGCTGTTTTTT
TRBV7-9	NA	NA	TRBJ2-2	CASSSGHTNTGELFF	TGTGCCAGCAGCTCGGGACACACGAACACCGGGGAGCTGTTTTTT
TRBV19	NA	NA	TRBJ2-3	CASSIGTALSTDTQYF	TGTGCCAGTAGTATAGGGACAGCCCTTAGCACAGATACGCAGTATTTT